The clone carrying this TCR beta chain has more than one count but fewer than ten. The record originates from a study of shared T cell receptors in the human thymus. The V segment lost 4 bases and the J segment 6 bases; nucleotides outside the gene matches: 9. The V gene's germline CDR1 is SGHNT and CDR2 YENEEA. The CDR3 totals 15 residues. Sequenced by immunoSEQ multiplex PCR; TCRdb stores in-frame clones only, minus some. The sample records 500,000 to 550,000 clones, about four fifths being singletons. The same sample was also studied in work on human thymus T cells. That study adds: Donors consisted of healthy Finnish infants (having corrective surgery for congenital heart defects). Thymic resections from corrective heart surgery supplied the tissue. Thymic and blood repertoires appeared to display a bias in their usage of V and J genes. The related literature has documented a marked overlap of thymic repertoires among unrelated individuals.

The TCR sequence derives from a boy younger than two with a congenital heart defect. The chain recombines TRBV11-3 with TRBJ2-7, with 10 bases fitting TRBD1. Sequenced material: thymocytes. CDR3 sequence: CASSWTRDRGGEQYF. The CDR3 DNA reads as TGTGCCAGCAGCTGGACCCGGGACAGGGGAGGCGAGCAGTACTTC. The entire variable domain, with the rest obtained from reference TRBV11-3 and TRBJ2-7, is as follows: EAGVVQSPRYKIIEKKQPVAFWCNPISGHNTLYWYLQNLGQGPELLIRYENEEAVDDSQLPKDRFSAERLKGVDSTLKIQPAELGDSAVYLCASSWTRDRGGEQYFGPGTRLTVT.